Listed below are T cell receptor beta chains from one sample, sequenced in a study of cytomegalovirus exposure and HLA in healthy donors. Profiling relied on immunoSEQ multiplex PCR, and the TCRdb table lists in-frame clones only, not all of them. The top ten hold about 2% of the sample, which has about 160,000 clones, approximately 84% seen once. The sample consisted of PBMCs. All receptors come from a man aged 18-30 years in good health and CMV-seropositive. Each CDR3 is given with its conserved first and last residue. Fields, in order: clone size, V gene, D gene, J gene, CDR3 DNA, CDR3 protein. A D gene is named only where the DNA matches it firmly. Rows may omit the clone size; those that give it use once, few, many or a size class.

few	TRBV4-3	TRBD2	TRBJ2-2	TGCGCCAGCAGCCAAACGGGACTAGCGGGGGGAGTTGGTGGGCCCCAAACCGGGGAGCTGTTTTTT	CASSQTGLAGGVGGPQTGELFF
-	TRBV7-8	-	TRBJ2-6	TGTGCCAGCAGCTTAGACTCGGTAGGGGCCAACGTCCTGACTTTC	CASSLDSVGANVLTF
once	TRBV6-5	TRBD1	TRBJ2-5	TGTGCCAGCAGGACAGGGAGATGGGAGACCCAGTACTTC	CASRTGRWETQYF
few	TRBV7-8	TRBD1	TRBJ2-2	TGTGCCAGCAGCTTAGCGGGCGTGGGACAGAGAACCGGGGAGCTGTTTTTT	CASSLAGVGQRTGELFF
-	TRBV5-1	-	TRBJ1-4	TGCGCCAGCAGCCCAGGAATAACTAATGAAAAACTGTTTTTT	CASSPGITNEKLFF
-	TRBV15	-	TRBJ1-1	TGTGCCACCAGCAGGCCTACTGGTCTAGAGGCTTTCTTT	CATSRPTGLEAFF
-	TRBV7-9	-	TRBJ2-3	TGTGCCAGCAGCTTAGGGCGGTACACAGATACGCAGTATTTT	CASSLGRYTDTQYF
-	TRBV7-9	-	TRBJ1-4	TGTGCCAGCAGCTTAGACCCAAACCGCGGACTGTTTTTT	CASSLDPNRGLFF
once	TRBV6-5	TRBD2	TRBJ2-7	TGTGCCACGAGATTAGCGGGGGGCTCCTACGAGCAGTACTTC	CATRLAGGSYEQYF
few	TRBV2	TRBD1	TRBJ2-4	TGTGCCAGCAGAGAGGACAGGGAAAACAGTCAGTACTTC	CASREDRENSQYF
-	TRBV27	TRBD1	TRBJ1-2	TGTGCCAGCAGTCCAGGGACAGGATATGGCTACACCTTC	CASSPGTGYGYTF
few	TRBV29-1	TRBD1	TRBJ2-1	TGCAGCGTTGGCAAACAGGGGGCGCAATGGGATGAGCAGTTCTTC	CSVGKQGAQWDEQFF
-	TRBV5-6	-	TRBJ1-1	TGTGCCAGCAGCTTGGTAGACAGGCCCACTGAAGCTTTCTTT	CASSLVDRPTEAFF
-	TRBV9	-	TRBJ2-7	TGTGCCAGCAGCGTAGGGGCGCAGAGCTCCTACGAGCAGTACTTC	CASSVGAQSSYEQYF
-	TRBV5-1	TRBD1	TRBJ1-6	TGCGCCAGCAGCGCCGGACAGGGAAACGGCCTTAATTCACCCCTCCACTTT	CASSAGQGNGLNSPLHF
-	TRBV5-1	-	TRBJ2-1	TGCGCCAGCAGCTTGGCTAATGAGCAGTTCTTC	CASSLANEQFF
-	TRBV18	TRBD1	TRBJ1-2	TGTGCCAGCTCACCTGGACAGGGCGCCAACTATGGCTACACCTTC	CASSPGQGANYGYTF
-	TRBV19	-	TRBJ2-2	TGTGCCAGTAGGCCAACGGGTTACCCCACCGGGGAGCTGTTTTTT	CASRPTGYPTGELFF
-	TRBV12-5	TRBD2	TRBJ2-1	TGTGCTAGTGGTTTGGTTCCTAGCGGGGGATGGGAGCAGTTCTTC	CASGLVPSGGWEQFF
-	TRBV20-1	-	TRBJ1-2	TGCAGCGTCCCGGGGGGATCTGGCTACACCTTC	CSVPGGSGYTF
-	TRBV27	TRBD2	TRBJ2-1	TGTGCCAGCAGTTTACAGCGGGGGGGCCTTCCCTACAATGAGCAGTTCTTC	CASSLQRGGLPYNEQFF
-	TRBV2	TRBD2	TRBJ2-7	TGTGCCAGCAGTGAGACGGGAGGAAGCTACGAGCAGTACTTC	CASSETGGSYEQYF
-	TRBV18	TRBD1	TRBJ1-1	TGTGCCAGCTCACCGGGGACAGGGTTTGGGATGAACACTGAAGCTTTCTTT	CASSPGTGFGMNTEAFF
-	TRBV5-1	-	TRBJ1-4	TGCGCCAGCAGCCCGGACAGTCCCTTTGCAACTAATGAAAAACTGTTTTTT	CASSPDSPFATNEKLFF
few	TRBV5-6	-	TRBJ1-2	TGTGCCAGCAGCGCAGGGGACGGCGGCTACACCTTC	CASSAGDGGYTF
-	TRBV5-1	TRBD2	TRBJ2-3	TGCGCCAGCAGCTTAAGTTTAACTAGCGGGGGGGATACGCAGTATTTT	CASSLSLTSGGDTQYF
-	TRBV6-1	TRBD1	TRBJ2-7	TGTGCCAGCAGTGAGCCAGGGGGCAACTACGAGCAGTACTTC	CASSEPGGNYEQYF
-	TRBV20-1	-	TRBJ2-5	TGCAGTGCTAAGACTGCGGAGACCCAGTACTTC	CSAKTAETQYF
-	TRBV5-4	-	TRBJ1-3	TGTGCCAGCAGCTTGGCCTCGGGAAACACCATATATTTT	CASSLASGNTIYF
-	TRBV5-6	TRBD2	TRBJ2-3	TGTGCCAGCAGCGCGCCGCTAGCGGGGACTAATACGCAGTATTTT	CASSAPLAGTNTQYF